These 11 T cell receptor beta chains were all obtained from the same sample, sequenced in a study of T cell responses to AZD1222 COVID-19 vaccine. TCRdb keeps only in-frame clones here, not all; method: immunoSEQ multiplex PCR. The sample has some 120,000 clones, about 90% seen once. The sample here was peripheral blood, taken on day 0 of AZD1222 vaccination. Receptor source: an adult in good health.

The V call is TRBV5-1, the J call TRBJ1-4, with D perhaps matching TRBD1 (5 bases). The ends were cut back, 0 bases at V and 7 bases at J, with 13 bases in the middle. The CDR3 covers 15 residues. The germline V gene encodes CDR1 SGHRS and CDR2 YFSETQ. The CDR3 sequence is CASSLAGVDSEKLFF. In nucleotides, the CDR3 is TGCGCCAGCAGCTTGGCCGGGGTAGACAGTGAAAAACTGTTTTTT.

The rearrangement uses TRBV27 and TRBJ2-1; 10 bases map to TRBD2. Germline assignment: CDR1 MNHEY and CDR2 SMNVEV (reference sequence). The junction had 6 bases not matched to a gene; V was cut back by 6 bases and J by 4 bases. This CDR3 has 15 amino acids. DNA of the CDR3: TGTGCCAGCAGATCCCCGGGACTAGCGTACAATGAGCAGTTCTTC. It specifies CASRSPGLAYNEQFF.

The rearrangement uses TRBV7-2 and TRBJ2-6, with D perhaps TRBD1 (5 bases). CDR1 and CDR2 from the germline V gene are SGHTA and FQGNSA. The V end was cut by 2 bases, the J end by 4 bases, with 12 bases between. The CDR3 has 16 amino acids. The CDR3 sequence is CASSLRAGSGANVLTF. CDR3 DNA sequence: TGTGCCAGCAGCTTAAGGGCAGGGTCGGGGGCCAACGTCCTGACTTTC.

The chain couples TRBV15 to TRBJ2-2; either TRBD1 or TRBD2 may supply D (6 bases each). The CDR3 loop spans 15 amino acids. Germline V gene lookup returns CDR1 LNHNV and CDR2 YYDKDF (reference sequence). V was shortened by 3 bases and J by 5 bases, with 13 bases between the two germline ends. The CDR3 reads CATSRGLGGTGELFF. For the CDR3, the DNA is TGTGCCACCAGCAGGGGTCTAGGGGGGACCGGGGAGCTGTTTTTT. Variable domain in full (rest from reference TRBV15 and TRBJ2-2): DAMVIQNPRYQVTQFGKPVTLSCSQTLNHNVMYWYQQKSSQAPKLLFHYYDKDFNNEADTPDNFQSRRPNTSFCFLDIRSPGLGDTAMYLCATSRGLGGTGELFFGEGSRLTVL.

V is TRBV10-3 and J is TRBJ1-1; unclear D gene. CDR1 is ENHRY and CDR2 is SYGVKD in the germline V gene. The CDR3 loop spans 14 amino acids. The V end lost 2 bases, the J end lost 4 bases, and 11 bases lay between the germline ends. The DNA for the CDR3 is TGTGCCATCAGTGAGGGGCGGGTACTCACTGAAGCTTTCTTT. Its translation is CAISEGRVLTEAFF.

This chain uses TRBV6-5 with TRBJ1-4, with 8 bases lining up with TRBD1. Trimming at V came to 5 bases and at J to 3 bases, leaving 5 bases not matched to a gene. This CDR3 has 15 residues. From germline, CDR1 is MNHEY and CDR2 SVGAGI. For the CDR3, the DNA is TGTGCCAGCAGTCCGGGACAGGCGCCTAATGAAAAACTGTTTTTT. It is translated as CASSPGQAPNEKLFF.

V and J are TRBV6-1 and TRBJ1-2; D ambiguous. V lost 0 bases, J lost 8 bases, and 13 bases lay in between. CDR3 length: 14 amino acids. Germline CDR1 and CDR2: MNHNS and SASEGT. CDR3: CASSEAPANTGYTF. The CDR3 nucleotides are TGTGCCAGCAGTGAAGCGCCGGCTAATACCGGCTACACCTTC.

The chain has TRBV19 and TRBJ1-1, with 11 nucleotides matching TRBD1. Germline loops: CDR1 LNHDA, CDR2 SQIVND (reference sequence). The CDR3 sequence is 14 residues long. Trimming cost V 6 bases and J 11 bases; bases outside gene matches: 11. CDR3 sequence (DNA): TGTGCCAGTAGCGAATATGGACAGGGGGCTTCTGCTTTCTTT. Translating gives CASSEYGQGASAFF.

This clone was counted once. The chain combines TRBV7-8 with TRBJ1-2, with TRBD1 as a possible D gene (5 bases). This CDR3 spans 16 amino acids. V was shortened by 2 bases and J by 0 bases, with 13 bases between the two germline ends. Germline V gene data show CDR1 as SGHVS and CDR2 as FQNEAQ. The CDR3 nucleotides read TGTGCCAGCAGCTTACGAGAGGGGCCTGCTAACTATGGCTACACCTTC. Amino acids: CASSLREGPANYGYTF.

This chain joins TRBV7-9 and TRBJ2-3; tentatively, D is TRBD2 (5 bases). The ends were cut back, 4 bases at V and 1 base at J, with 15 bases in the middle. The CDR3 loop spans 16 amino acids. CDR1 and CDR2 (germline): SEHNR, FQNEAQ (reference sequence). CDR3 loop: CASSSETGRGTDTQYF. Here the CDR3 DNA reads TGTGCCAGCAGCTCGGAGACTGGGAGAGGCACAGATACGCAGTATTTT.

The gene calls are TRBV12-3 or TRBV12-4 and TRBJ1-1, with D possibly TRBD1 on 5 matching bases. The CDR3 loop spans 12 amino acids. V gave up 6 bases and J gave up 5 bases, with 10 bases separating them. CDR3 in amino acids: CASRPGGTEAFF. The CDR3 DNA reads TGTGCCAGCAGACCCGGGGGGACTGAAGCTTTCTTT.